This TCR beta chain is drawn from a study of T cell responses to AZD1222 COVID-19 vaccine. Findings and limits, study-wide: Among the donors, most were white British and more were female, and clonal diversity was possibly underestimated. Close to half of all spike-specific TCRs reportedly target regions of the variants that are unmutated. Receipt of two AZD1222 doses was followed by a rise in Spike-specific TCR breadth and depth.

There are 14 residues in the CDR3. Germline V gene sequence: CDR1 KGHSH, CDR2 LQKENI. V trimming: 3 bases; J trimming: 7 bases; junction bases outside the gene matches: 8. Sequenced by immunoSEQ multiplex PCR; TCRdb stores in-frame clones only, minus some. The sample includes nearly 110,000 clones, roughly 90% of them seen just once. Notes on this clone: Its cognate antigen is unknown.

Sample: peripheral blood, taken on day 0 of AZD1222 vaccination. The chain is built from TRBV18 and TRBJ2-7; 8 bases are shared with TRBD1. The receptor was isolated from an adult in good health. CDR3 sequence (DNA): TGTGCCAGCTCACCTAGGACAGGGTCGGGAGAGCAGTACTTC. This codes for CASSPRTGSGEQYF.